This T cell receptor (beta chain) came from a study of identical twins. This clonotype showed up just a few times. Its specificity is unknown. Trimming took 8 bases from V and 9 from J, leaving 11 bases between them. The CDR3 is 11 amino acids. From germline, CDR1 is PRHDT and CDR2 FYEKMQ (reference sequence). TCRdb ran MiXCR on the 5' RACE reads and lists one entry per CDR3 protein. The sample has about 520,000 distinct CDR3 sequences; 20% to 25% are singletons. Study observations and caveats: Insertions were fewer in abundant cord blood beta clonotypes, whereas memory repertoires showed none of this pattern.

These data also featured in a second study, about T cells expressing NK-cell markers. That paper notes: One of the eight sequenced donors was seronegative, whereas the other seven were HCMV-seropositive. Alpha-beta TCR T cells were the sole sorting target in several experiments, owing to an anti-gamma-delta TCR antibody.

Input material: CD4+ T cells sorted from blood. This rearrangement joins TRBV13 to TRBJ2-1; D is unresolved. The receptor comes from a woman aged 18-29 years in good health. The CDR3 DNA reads TGTGCCAGCGTGTCCTACGGTGAGCAGTTCTTC. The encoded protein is CASVSYGEQFF.